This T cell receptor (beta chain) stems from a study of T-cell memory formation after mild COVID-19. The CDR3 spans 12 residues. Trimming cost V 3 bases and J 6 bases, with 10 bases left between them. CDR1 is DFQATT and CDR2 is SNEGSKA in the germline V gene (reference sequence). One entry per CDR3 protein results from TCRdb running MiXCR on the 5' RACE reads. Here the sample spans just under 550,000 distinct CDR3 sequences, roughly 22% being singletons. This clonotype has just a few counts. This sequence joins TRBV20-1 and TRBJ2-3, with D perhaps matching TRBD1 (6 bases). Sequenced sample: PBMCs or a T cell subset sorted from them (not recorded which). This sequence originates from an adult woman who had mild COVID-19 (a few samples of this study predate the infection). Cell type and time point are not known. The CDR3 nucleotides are TGCAGTGCTAGCAAGGGGGACGATACGCAGTATTTT. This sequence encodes CSASKGDDTQYF.